Sequencing of this TCR beta chain was carried out in a study of cytomegalovirus exposure and HLA in healthy donors (TCRdb year 2017). In terms of the full investigation: In an earlier analysis of under 600 of the donors, 250 to 350 Gb of sequence data and 100 million or so unique TCR beta sequences from 180 million or so T cells were reported. An early release that covered 500 to 800 HLA-typed donors contained around 300 gigabases of sequencing data and 85 million to 100 million unique TCR sequences. The genetic ancestry cluster associated with self-reported Caucasian donors included 81% of the approximately 400 genotyped donors. The aim of the study was to test whether cataloging public T cell receptors could identify signatures of past pathogen exposure. Using immunosequencing, the study profiled T cell repertoires from 666 subjects and related those repertoires to cytomegalovirus serostatus. Besides the first cohort of some 670 subjects, a separate validation cohort made up of over 95 different subjects was used. The study combined high-throughput TCR immunosequencing, statistical association of individual TCRs with disease status, and machine learning to predict cytomegalovirus infection status. In a later analysis, previously published TCR beta repertoires from more than 500 donors were re-analyzed and high-resolution HLA genotyping was added so that TCR occurrence patterns could be studied. Rather than drawing on any new phenotypic data, the later analysis identified candidate immune exposures from TCR beta sequences and the way those sequences occurred across donors. An earlier analysis of roughly 600 of the donors used high-throughput TCR beta sequencing to judge whether each TCR beta V gene segment behaved as functional or pseudogenic. Alongside the repertoire data, information on donor age, sex, ethnicity and CMV serostatus was compiled. Genome-wide SNP genotypes for about three fifths of the roughly 670 donors were used in a later genetic analysis, which treated that subset as a discovery cohort. Every discovery cohort repertoire had been produced on one sequencing platform. Both class I and class II loci were covered by HLA typing, at four-digit resolution. Typing coverage varied by locus: about 629-640 donors for A, B, C, DRB1 and DQB1; around 560 for DQA1; about 600 for DPA1; around 450 for DPB1. Roughly five DR-DQ haplotypes were treated as single units for association and clustering because of strong linkage in the cohort. Among about 400 genotyped donors of the cohort, an average of roughly 230,000 unique TCR beta nucleotide sequences was sequenced per donor, of which 15% to 20% were non-productive. The research as a whole found: An earlier analysis of approximately 590 of the donors showed that most TCR beta V segments appeared in productive rearrangements either about 87% or about 30% of the time, which broadly matched IMGT annotations. CMV serostatus was the only immune exposure information available for the cohort. Compared with the roughly 710-donor mean, donors in an Asian-associated ancestry cluster had fewer N-insertions in productive TCRs, according to a later genetic analysis. In both the original and validation cohorts, the classifier was reported to diagnose cytomegalovirus status with high specificity and sensitivity. A later analysis found that most CMV-associated TCR beta chains appeared HLA-restricted, with HLA associations seemingly driven largely by CMV exposure. Roughly uniform sequencing depth across donors was assumed in presence/absence analyses, although this assumption may not hold. In a later analysis, TCR association rates were found to vary across HLA loci, with the most associated TCRs seen for DRB1 alleles and the fewest for HLA-C alleles. A total of some 180 TCR beta chains were listed by the study as associated with cytomegalovirus. The authors suggested that the approach could potentially be generalized to other disease states and immunological phenotypes. A further reported finding was that TCR beta sequences accurately predicted the HLA-A and HLA-B alleles for most subjects in the first cohort. An association between a missense DCLRE1C variant and V-gene and J-gene trimming of TCR beta chains was found in a later genetic analysis and replicated in an independent cohort. HLA typing was unavailable for some donors at each locus, so association tests used only the typed subset. At a false discovery rate of 0.05, a later analysis linked 16,951 TCR beta sequences to specific HLA alleles. When HLA alleles, especially DR and DQ, strongly co-occurred, TCR associations were difficult to assign to individual alleles. Some IMGT-functional V segments, including TRBV6-2 and TRBV6-3, could not be distinguished by the 87-base-pair reads and were therefore excluded. The cohort was sequenced for TCR beta chains only, and without alpha or paired-chain data the features that could be detected were limited. A later analysis reported that several top co-occurrence clusters appeared linked to parvovirus B19, influenza, CMV and Epstein-Barr virus. In a later analysis, HLA-associated TCR beta chains were found to be more clonally expanded and to have lower generation probabilities than equally common non-associated chains. A few of the identified cytomegalovirus-associated TCR beta chains were confirmed in vitro to be specific for cytomegalovirus antigens. Linkage disequilibrium might explain the correlated functional status among segregating V segments, but an unknown experimental factor could not be ruled out. Most TCR sequences were seen in very few donors, while some public TCRs were found in many individuals. A group of highly shared sequence variants was considered likely to be a technical artifact of the sequencing pipeline. The earlier analysis of 450 to 700 of the donors excluded around 17 rarely observed V segments, including chromosome 9 orphons, because counts were too low.

A note on this clone: Its target antigen remains unknown. Base qualities are not recorded, but no much larger clone differs from it by a single base.

Preparation of the library involved the immunoSEQ multiplex PCR assay. For the multiplex PCR, a mixture combining 60 forward primers for TCR Vbeta segments and 13 reverse primers for TCR Jbeta segments was used. The CDR3 region of rearranged TCR beta genes was amplified from genomic DNA with a multiplex PCR assay. The Illumina HiSeq System was used to sequence the amplified TCR beta libraries as 87-base-pair reads. As for the original processing: In a later analysis, some 80 million unique TCR beta chains were counted across the roughly 700 repertoires, and roughly 11 million of these chains were shared by at least two donors. A nearest-neighbor algorithm error-corrected the raw reads and collapsed the reads into unique sequences, merging closely related sequences to remove PCR and sequencing errors. Alignment of CDR3 sequences to IMGT reference sequences was used to assign V, D and J gene segments. For a sequence to be retained, a match of at least six nucleotides to both a V gene segment and a J gene segment was required. Rearrangements were classified as productive when the CDR3 lacked stop codons and remained in frame with V and J, and all other rearrangements were classified as non-productive. CDR3 was defined by IMGT convention, running from the second conserved V-encoded cysteine to the conserved J-encoded phenylalanine. The earlier analysis of 587 of the donors excluded sequences that lacked an unambiguous match to a single V gene segment. An earlier analysis of a few hundred of the donors called V segments functional above 56.7% productive rearrangements and segregating when the between-donor standard deviation exceeded 5%. To diagnose cytomegalovirus status from the catalog of TCR beta chain sequences, a statistical classification framework was built. In a later analysis, V and J genes were assigned by comparing TCR nucleotide sequences against IMGT/GENE-DB human TR gene sequences. In a later analysis, CDR3 sequences and most-parsimonious VDJ recombination scenarios were assigned using the TCRdist pipeline. A later analysis defined each TCR beta chain by its CDR3 amino acid sequence plus V-gene family, and excluded reads lacking a unique V-gene family. As a way to deal with suspected cross-contamination and a sequencing artifact, a later analysis dropped over 550 nucleotide sequences that were highly shared and had low generation probability. For each public chain, a later analysis derived a clonal expansion index from normalized ranks of inferred template counts within each repertoire. In a later analysis, generation probabilities were computed with a VDJ recombination model fitted to out-of-frame rearrangements, and the resulting probabilities were checked against IGoR. A later analysis scored TCR-TCR, TCR-HLA and TCR-CMV co-occurrence with hypergeometric tests, applying a repertoire-size bias correction to TCR pairs. To estimate false discovery rates, a later analysis permuted the HLA or CMV assignments 20 times. In a later analysis, co-occurring TCRs were grouped using DBSCAN, with TCRdist sequence similarity added in when clustering inside HLA-allele-positive subsets. Co-occurrence clustering excluded repertoires with fewer than 30,000 or more than 120,000 public chains, plus five with anomalous nucleotide sharing. TCRdb took over this immuneACCESS table, retaining in-frame rearrangements with V and J assigned. Such tables are incomplete; in checked studies, under half of the missing clones stem from an unresolved V gene, and the remainder is unexplained. D and trimming were read from the DNA, whereas the V and J calls and clone size are those reported in that table. This sample gives some 200,000 clones in total; about 79% of them show up just once. The ten largest make up roughly 0.1% of the sample.

Reading from cysteine to phenylalanine, the CDR3 counts 16 amino acids. The CDR3 DNA has 48 bases and is translated from base 1. The trim is 3 bases for V and 1 base for J, with a gap of 16 bases between the germline ends. CDR1 and CDR2 were assigned from the germline V gene as SGDLS and YYNGEE. In total, 630 or so healthy bone marrow donors made up the cohort. At the time of sampling, every cohort member was nominally healthy, though immune exposures that went unrecorded were likely present. The donor tested CMV seronegative and was one of the 352 seronegative cohort members. A peripheral blood sample was collected from each donor, and TCR beta sequencing was performed on peripheral blood mononuclear cells. The Qiagen DNeasy Blood Extraction Kit was used to extract genomic DNA from the blood cell samples.

The rearranged chain carries TRBV9 and TRBJ1-1; a tentative D match to TRBD1 spans 6 bases. Sequenced: PBMCs. The sequence was collected from a boy between 2 and 15 years old in good health and CMV-seronegative. The CDR3 has the sequence CASSDRYRDPNTEAFF. The base sequence is TGTGCCAGCAGCGACCGATACAGGGACCCGAACACTGAAGCTTTCTTT.